These 27 T cell receptor beta chains were all obtained from the same sample, sequenced in a study of B cell selection in AIRE deficiency. CD4+CD127+ cells were sorted as the conventional CD4 T cells. Profiled with immunoSEQ multiplex PCR; TCRdb holds only in-frame clones, not every one. Of 20,000 to 30,000 clones listed, around 97% were seen once; the top ten hold approximately 0.2%. The specimen sequenced was conventional CD4+ T cells sorted from PBMCs. The receptor source for this set is a human donor with AIRE deficiency.

This rearrangement joins TRBV15 to TRBJ1-2; 8 bases agree with TRBD1. V dropped 2 bases and J dropped 7; count of bases not matched to a gene: 12. Germline CDR1 reads LNHNV; CDR2 reads YYDKDF (reference sequence). This CDR3 region has 16 residues. The CDR3 bases are TGTGCCACCAGCAGATCCCAGGACAGGGCAGGCGGTGGCTACACCTTC. Protein sequence: CATSRSQDRAGGGYTF. The full variable domain, in which reference TRBV15 and TRBJ1-2 provide the parts outside the CDR3, is DAMVIQNPRYQVTQFGKPVTLSCSQTLNHNVMYWYQQKSSQAPKLLFHYYDKDFNNEADTPDNFQSRRPNTSFCFLDIRSPGLGDTAMYLCATSRSQDRAGGGYTFGSGTRLTVV.

V usage is TRBV4-3 and J usage is TRBJ2-3, with 10 bases matching TRBD1. This CDR3 region has 18 residues. J was trimmed by 5 bases and V by 0 bases; bases with no gene match: 11. In germline, CDR1 is LGHNA, CDR2 YSLEER. The CDR3 DNA reads TGCGCCAGCAGCCAAGATATGGGACAGGGGTTACGGGGAGATACGCAGTATTTT. Its protein product is CASSQDMGQGLRGDTQYF.

The chain links TRBV5-1 to TRBJ2-7, with 8 bases matching TRBD1. V dropped 7 bases and J dropped 4; count of bases not matched to a gene: 1. Germline CDR1 SGHRS, CDR2 YFSETQ. The CDR3 extends over 11 amino acids. CDR3 nucleotide sequence: TGCGCCAGCGGACAGGGATACGAGCAGTACTTC. It specifies CASGQGYEQYF.

CDR3 loop: CASRSPGTDEQYF. CDR3 coding DNA: TGTGCCAGCAGATCCCCCGGGACGGACGAGCAGTACTTC. The gene calls are TRBV2 and TRBJ2-7; D tentatively fits TRBD1 or TRBD2 (5 bases each). The ends were cut back, 6 bases at V and 5 bases at J, with 14 bases in the middle. This CDR3 contains 13 residues. Looked up from germline, CDR1 is SNHLY and CDR2 is FYNNEI. The whole variable domain, filled in from reference TRBV2 and TRBJ2-7, reads EPEVTQTPSHQVTQMGQEVILRCVPISNHLYFYWYRQILGQKVEFLVSFYNNEISEKSEIFDDQFSVERPDGSNFTLKIRSTKLEDSAMYFCASRSPGTDEQYFGPGTRLTVT.

The genes are TRBV7-8 and TRBJ2-3; 10 bases are a match to TRBD2. This CDR3 comprises 17 residues. Trimming at V came to 3 bases and at J to 1 base, leaving 7 bases not matched to a gene. The germline V gene encodes CDR1 SGHVS and CDR2 FQNEAQ. The CDR3 here is CASSLRTSGGGTDTQYF. The CDR3 DNA sequence: TGTGCCAGCAGCTTGAGGACTAGCGGAGGAGGCACAGATACGCAGTATTTT.

The genes are TRBV7-3 and TRBJ1-1; D perhaps matches TRBD1 (5 bases). The V gene's germline CDR1 is SGHTA and CDR2 FQGTGA. Trimming took off 5 bases at V and 5 bases at J, with 15 bases between the two ends. The CDR3 spans 14 residues. The DNA of the CDR3 is TGTGCCAGCAGCCCCGGGACTCCTTGGACTGAAGCTTTCTTT. This codes for CASSPGTPWTEAFF.

This clone was detected only a few times. The chain combines TRBV28 with TRBJ1-2, with a weak D call TRBD1 (5 bases). This CDR3 region has 14 residues. V gave up 5 bases and J gave up 1 base, with 11 bases separating them. From germline, CDR1 is MDHEN and CDR2 SYDVKM. The CDR3 region is CASSRDSNNYGYTF. DNA of the CDR3: TGTGCCAGCAGTCGGGACTCAAATAACTATGGCTACACCTTC.

This clone was counted between two and nine times. This chain uses TRBV19 with TRBJ1-5; 8 nucleotides agree with TRBD1. V lost 7 bases and J lost 6; bases outside the gene matches: 11. This CDR3 has 15 residues. Germline CDR1 reads LNHDA; CDR2 reads SQIVND (reference sequence). The CDR3 nucleotides read TGTGCCAGTACCCGGACAGGGCAGACGTCTCAGCCCCAGCATTTT. This codes for CASTRTGQTSQPQHF. The entire variable domain, with the rest obtained from reference TRBV19 and TRBJ1-5, is as follows: DGGITQSPKYLFRKEGQNVTLSCEQNLNHDAMYWYRQDPGQGLRLIYYSQIVNDFQKGDIAEGYSVSREKKESFPLTVTSAQKNPTAFYLCASTRTGQTSQPQHFGDGTRLSIL.

V and J are TRBV6-6 and TRBJ2-5; D gene unclear. V lost 6 bases and J lost 4, with 6 bases in between. CDR1 MNHNY and CDR2 SVGAGI come from the germline V gene (reference sequence). The CDR3 length is 11 residues. CDR3 bases: TGTGCCAGCAGCCCGGGAGAGACCCAGTACTTC. It encodes CASSPGETQYF.

This clone has a single count. The rearrangement uses TRBV7-6 and TRBJ2-1; 7 bases align to TRBD2. The CDR3 sequence is 19 residues long. After removal of 5 bases from V and 1 base from J, the junction contained 17 bases not matched to a gene. The germline CDR1 and CDR2 sequences are SGHVS and FNYEAQ. As DNA, the CDR3 is TGTGCCAGCAGCCTTATGACTAGCACCCTCACGGGGTCCTACAATGAGCAGTTCTTC. Protein sequence: CASSLMTSTLTGSYNEQFF.

The rearrangement uses TRBV6-1 and TRBJ1-5; possibly TRBD1 for D (6 bases). Deletions cut 8 bases from V and 9 bases from J, with 23 bases between. This CDR3 has 15 residues. Germline assignment: CDR1 MNHNS and CDR2 SASEGT. In DNA, the CDR3 is TGTGCCAGCCACCCCGGGACACCCTGGGGGGTGCCCCAGCATTTT. Translation gives CASHPGTPWGVPQHF.

CDR3 protein: CASRFVPPETQYF. As DNA, the CDR3 is TGTGCAAGTCGCTTCGTCCCACCAGAGACCCAGTACTTC. The chain carries TRBV12-2 and TRBJ2-5. TRBV12-2 is reported as a pseudogene. This CDR3 has 13 amino acids.

The chain has TRBV7-2 and TRBJ2-7, with unresolved D. CDR1 and CDR2 (germline): SGHTA, FQGNSA. Trimming removed 5 bases from V and 2 bases from J, with 10 bases in between. This CDR3 contains 13 residues. CDR3 loop: CASSKTLTYEQYF. Written as DNA, the CDR3 is TGTGCCAGCAGCAAGACTCTGACCTACGAGCAGTACTTC.

J is TRBJ1-1 and V is TRBV7-9, with D hard to call. With 1 base removed from V and 3 bases from J, the gap between germline ends came to 15 bases. This CDR3 spans 16 amino acids. Germline V lookup: CDR1 SEHNR, CDR2 FQNEAQ (reference sequence). The CDR3 nucleotides are TGTGCCAGCAGCTTAGGCGAAACCCCAAGGCACACTGAAGCTTTCTTT. It codes for CASSLGETPRHTEAFF.

The chain combines TRBV6-1 with TRBJ2-7; D is perhaps TRBD1 (5 bases). Germline V gene lookup returns CDR1 MNHNS and CDR2 SASEGT. The CDR3 sequence is 15 residues long. V shed 3 bases and J shed 2 bases, with 14 bases lying between them. CDR3 nucleotides: TGTGCCAGCAGTGAGGGCAGGGTGTGGCCCTACGAGCAGTACTTC. Its protein product is CASSEGRVWPYEQYF.

The chain recombines TRBV13 with TRBJ2-1, with D unresolved. Germline CDR1 and CDR2: PRHDT and FYEKMQ (reference sequence). There are 14 residues in the CDR3. The V end was cut by 8 bases, the J end by 6 bases, with 17 bases between. CDR3 nucleotide sequence: TGTGCCAGCCGACCGGGCAGCAGTGGCAATGAGCAGTTCTTC. Amino acid sequence: CASRPGSSGNEQFF.

DNA of the CDR3: TGTGCCAGCAGTCAAACTAGCGGGAGGGAGGAGACCCAGTACTTC. Translating gives CASSQTSGREETQYF. The chain has TRBV28 and TRBJ2-5; 13 bases agree with TRBD2. Germline loops: CDR1 MDHEN, CDR2 SYDVKM. Unmatched junction bases numbered 5, after V lost 5 bases and J lost 5 bases. The CDR3 length is 15 residues.

In regard to this clone: At the DNA level, this CDR3 is encoded by other sequences in the same sample as well. The chain carries TRBV7-2 and TRBJ2-3; D possibly corresponds to TRBD2 (6 bases). Germline values: CDR1 SGHTA, CDR2 FQGNSA. CDR3 length: 14 amino acids. Trimming took off 3 bases at V and 1 base at J, with 8 bases between the two ends. The CDR3 DNA is TGTGCCAGCAGCTTGTCTAGCGGCACAGATACGCAGTATTTT. This sequence encodes CASSLSSGTDTQYF.

This clone was detected once. The chain employs TRBV9 and TRBJ1-3, with no clear D. Germline CDR1 is SGDLS and CDR2 is YYNGEE. V lost 3 bases, J lost 0 bases, and 13 bases lay in between. The CDR3 is 16 residues long. CDR3 bases: TGTGCCAGCAGCGAAGGTGACACGTACTCTGGAAACACCATATATTTT. Translating gives CASSEGDTYSGNTIYF.

This sequence joins TRBV6-1 and TRBJ2-4, with D perhaps matching TRBD2 (5 bases). The germline gives CDR1 MNHNS, CDR2 SASEGT. Between the trimmed V and J ends, which lost 0 bases and 8 bases, there was a span of 8 bases. CDR3 length equals 13 residues. The CDR3 coding sequence is TGTGCCAGCAGTGAAGCCCCGAGGGACATTCAGTACTTC. Translating gives CASSEAPRDIQYF.

V is TRBV5-1 and J is TRBJ2-3; D perhaps matches TRBD1 (7 bases). The V end lost 4 bases, the J end lost 3 bases, and 12 bases lay between the germline ends. Germline V gives CDR1 SGHRS, CDR2 YFSETQ. The CDR3 length is 14 residues. Here the CDR3 reads CASSIRGATDTQYF. CDR3 nucleotide sequence: TGCGCCAGCAGCATCAGGGGGGCAACAGATACGCAGTATTTT.

J is TRBJ1-1 and V is TRBV29-1; D remains ambiguous. The germline V and J ends were trimmed by 6 bases and 5 bases, with 22 bases remaining between them. CDR3 length equals 15 residues. Germline lookup yields CDR1 SQVTM and CDR2 ANQGSEA. The CDR3 nucleotides are TGCAGCGTCCAAGGCCGGCGGGAAGTAGAGACTGAAGCTTTCTTT. It translates to CSVQGRREVETEAFF.

The rearrangement joins TRBV6-6 to TRBJ2-7; D unresolved. The CDR3 runs 14 residues. Trimming removed 2 bases at V and 5 bases at J, with 13 bases between. Germline V CDR1 and CDR2: MNHNY, SVGAGI (reference sequence). CDR3: CASSYAPDWDEQYF. The CDR3 DNA follows: TGTGCCAGCAGTTACGCGCCGGATTGGGACGAGCAGTACTTC.

The chain uses TRBV19 and TRBJ1-1, with D unresolved. The V end was cut by 3 bases, the J end by 2 bases, with 7 bases between. This CDR3 comprises 13 residues. Looked up from germline, CDR1 is LNHDA and CDR2 is SQIVND (reference sequence). Here the CDR3 reads CASSMVGNTEAFF. Here the CDR3 DNA reads TGTGCCAGTAGTATGGTTGGAAACACTGAAGCTTTCTTT. Using reference TRBV19 and TRBJ1-1 for the parts outside the CDR3, the full variable domain is DGGITQSPKYLFRKEGQNVTLSCEQNLNHDAMYWYRQDPGQGLRLIYYSQIVNDFQKGDIAEGYSVSREKKESFPLTVTSAQKNPTAFYLCASSMVGNTEAFFGQGTRLTVV.

CDR3 sequence reads: CASSLVGEGQGAKSQFF. CDR3 nucleotide sequence: TGCGCCAGCAGCTTGGTTGGGGAGGGACAGGGGGCGAAGTCACAGTTCTTC. The chain joins TRBV5-1 to TRBJ2-1, with TRBD1 identical over 12 bases. Germline V CDR1 and CDR2: SGHRS, YFSETQ. The ends lost 0 bases at V and 13 bases at J; junction bases unmatched: 14. The CDR3 covers 17 residues.

This clone was counted a single time. The J gene is TRBJ2-1, the V gene TRBV28; TRBD2 matches at 11 bases. Germline loops: CDR1 MDHEN, CDR2 SYDVKM. The CDR3 has 17 residues. V was clipped by 4 bases and J by 6 bases; unmatched bases: 11. The CDR3: CASSSQFRLAGTNEQFF. The CDR3 nucleotides are TGTGCCAGCAGTTCCCAGTTTAGACTAGCGGGGACCAATGAGCAGTTCTTC.

This clone has just one count. V and J are TRBV29-1 and TRBJ2-7, with D tentatively TRBD1 (6 bases). Germline V gene sequence: CDR1 SQVTM, CDR2 ANQGSEA. V lost 7 bases and J 6 bases, leaving 16 bases between the germline ends. The CDR3 sequence is 12 residues long. CDR3 bases: TGCAGCGCCCTTAGCTTAGGGGGCGAGCAGTACTTC. Protein: CSALSLGGEQYF.